This entry features one T cell receptor beta chain sequence. This clonotype has a count of ten or more. Its target antigen remains unknown. Per-base qualities were not stored, and no clone one base away is much larger. CDR1 and CDR2 (MNHNS, SASEGT) derive from the germline V gene. Measured from the cysteine to the phenylalanine, the CDR3 is 15 residues long. Kept here is only the CDR3 DNA, which spans 45 bases and is read in frame from base 1. The junction carries 14 bases between V and J, which are trimmed by 6 bases and 1 base respectively. The data derive from a study of spatial heterogeneity in lung cancer (dated by TCRdb to about 2019). A note on the overall study: Beta-chain transcripts were consistently detected in greater numbers than alpha-chain transcripts, which likely reflected higher beta-chain transcript abundance. In tumor regions, TCR transcript counts showed a strong correlation with a T cell transcriptional module score derived from matched bulk RNA-seq. In the raw uncorrected reads, each unique combination of TCR and UMI appeared on average more than ten times. TCR alpha and beta repertoires were quantitatively compared across multiple tumor regions, matched nontumor lung and blood in non-small cell lung cancer. Nonsynonymous mutation counts, determined by whole-exome sequencing of tumor tissue, were related to TCR repertoire features. Both alpha and beta chains were TCR-sequenced in samples taken at surgery, namely 220 tumor regions, around 64 matched nontumor lung samples and about 54 PBMC samples. Findings and caveats that apply to the study as a whole: Counts of ubiquitous and regional expanded TCRs were found to correlate with counts of ubiquitous and regional nonsynonymous mutations, respectively. TCR-seq coverage of tumor T cells was estimated at only approximately 7% for alpha chains and approximately 13% for beta chains. The tumor nonsynonymous mutation count correlated with the number of expanded intratumoral alpha and beta TCRs. Confirming at a functional level the hypothesis that regional TCRs recognize regional mutations was considered to require additional single-cell paired TCR alpha and beta sequencing.

Receptor libraries were prepared by 5' RACE. The data were produced on a NextSeq 500. The TCR library protocol attached a unique molecular identifier to each TCR cDNA molecule to allow correction of PCR and sequencing errors. Per the source publication's procedure: Decombinator tools were used for TCR identification, UMI-based error correction and CDR3 extraction. Expanded TCRs were defined as those above a frequency of 2 per 1,000, corresponding to the top 1% of the tumor frequency distribution. Expanded tumor TCRs were classed as regional if statistically deemed absent (corrected P<0.05) from at least one tumor region, otherwise ubiquitous. Each repertoire was subsampled 100 times to 5,000 TCRs, after which Renyi diversity was computed with the R vegan package. CDR3 similarity networks were built from amino acid triplet string-kernel similarity, with CDR3s being connected when pairwise similarity was above 0.82. Starting from the raw public reads, TCRdb applied fastp trimming at Q25, assembled clones with MiXCR and retained in-frame beta chains. Under each unique CDR3 protein, matching rows form one entry showing the most common genes and DNA. The V and J calls, along with clone size, are taken from TCRdb and not from the paper's own processing. This sample comprises about 100,000 distinct CDR3 sequences, approximately 4% of them detected only once. The top ten hold 21% of the sample.

The time point label, as the study defines it: sample taken at primary tumor resection. Samples were obtained from approximately 70 patients with early-stage, untreated non-small cell lung cancer from the lung TRACERx cohort. For TCR sequencing, whole RNA was extracted from tumor and nontumor lung tissue, or from cryopreserved PBMC samples, and no cell sorting was done. Only patients for whom sufficient RNA was available from at least two tumor regions were selected for TCR sequencing. Tumor and adjacent nontumor lung specimens were reviewed by a lung pathologist before selection. This TCR was sampled from a male donor with early-stage non-small cell lung cancer. The chain employs TRBV6-1 and TRBJ2-3; the D gene is not confidently resolved. The material sequenced was lung tumor tissue, taken at surgery. This receptor has the CDR3 CASSPGRIRTDTQYF. The DNA reads TGTGCCAGCAGCCCCGGTCGAATCCGCACAGATACGCAGTATTTT.